Reported below is one T cell receptor beta chain. Its antigen is still unknown. The V and J ends lost 2 bases and 4 bases, in that order; junction bases with no gene match: 7. Germline V gene sequence: CDR1 MNHEY, CDR2 SVGAGI. The CDR3 has 15 amino acids. This record comes from a study of beta chain features in type 1 diabetes. Without exception, sorted populations had purity beyond 98%. The investigators reverse transcribed all of the isolated RNA, so they sequenced expressed TCRB transcripts. The protocol was immunoSEQ multiplex PCR, while the TCRdb copy is restricted to in-frame clones and leaves out a portion. This table holds under 850,000 clones, around an eighth found once. General study results and limits: Type 1 diabetes patients showed a moderate but significant shortening of TCRB CDR3s in all four CD4+ subsets. The naive, central memory and Treg TCRB repertoires of patients appeared to be more similar to one another than those of healthy donors.

This chain connects TRBV6-5 to TRBJ1-2; 7 positions match TRBD1. This clonotype was obtained from a man aged 18 to 30 with type 1 diabetes. Source material: naive CD4+ T cells from blood. The CDR3 DNA sequence: TGTGCCAGCAGTTACGCAGAGGGACAGATCTATGGCTACACCTTC. This sequence encodes CASSYAEGQIYGYTF.